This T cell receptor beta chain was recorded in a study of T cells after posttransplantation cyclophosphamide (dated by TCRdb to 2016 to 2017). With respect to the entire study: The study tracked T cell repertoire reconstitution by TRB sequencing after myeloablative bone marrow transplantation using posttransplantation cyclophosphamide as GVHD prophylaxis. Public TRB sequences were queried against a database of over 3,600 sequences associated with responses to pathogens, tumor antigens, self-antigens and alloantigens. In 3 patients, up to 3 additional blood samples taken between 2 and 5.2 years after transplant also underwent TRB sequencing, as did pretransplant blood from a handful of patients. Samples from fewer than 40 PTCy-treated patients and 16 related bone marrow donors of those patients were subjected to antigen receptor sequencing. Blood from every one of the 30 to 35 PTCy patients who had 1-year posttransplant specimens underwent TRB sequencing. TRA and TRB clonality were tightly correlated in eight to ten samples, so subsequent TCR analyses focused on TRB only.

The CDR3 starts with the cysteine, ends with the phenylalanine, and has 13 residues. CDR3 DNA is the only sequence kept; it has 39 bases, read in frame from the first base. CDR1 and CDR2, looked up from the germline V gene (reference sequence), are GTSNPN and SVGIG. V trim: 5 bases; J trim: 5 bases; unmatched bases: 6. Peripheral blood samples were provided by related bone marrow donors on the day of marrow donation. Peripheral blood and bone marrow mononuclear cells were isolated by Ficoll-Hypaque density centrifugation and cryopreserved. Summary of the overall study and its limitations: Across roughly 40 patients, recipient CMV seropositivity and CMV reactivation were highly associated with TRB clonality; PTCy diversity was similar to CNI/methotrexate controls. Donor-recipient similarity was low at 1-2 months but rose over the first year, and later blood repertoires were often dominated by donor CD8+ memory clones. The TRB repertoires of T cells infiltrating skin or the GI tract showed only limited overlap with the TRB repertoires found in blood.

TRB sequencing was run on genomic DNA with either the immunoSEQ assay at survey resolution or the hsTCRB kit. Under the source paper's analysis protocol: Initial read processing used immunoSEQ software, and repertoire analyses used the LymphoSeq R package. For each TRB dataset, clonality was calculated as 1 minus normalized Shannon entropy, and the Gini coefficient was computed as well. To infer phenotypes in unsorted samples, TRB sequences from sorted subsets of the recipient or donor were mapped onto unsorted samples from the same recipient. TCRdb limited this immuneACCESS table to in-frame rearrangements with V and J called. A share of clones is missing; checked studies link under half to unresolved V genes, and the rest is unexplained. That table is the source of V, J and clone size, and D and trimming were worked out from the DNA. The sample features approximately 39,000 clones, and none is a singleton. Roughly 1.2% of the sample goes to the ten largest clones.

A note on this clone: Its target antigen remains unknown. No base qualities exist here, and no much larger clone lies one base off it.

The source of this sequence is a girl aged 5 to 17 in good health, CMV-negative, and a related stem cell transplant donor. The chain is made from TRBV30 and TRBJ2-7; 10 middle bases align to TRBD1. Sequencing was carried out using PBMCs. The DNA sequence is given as TGTGCCTGGTCCCCCGGGACAGGGGACGAGCAGTACTTC. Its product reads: CAWSPGTGDEQYF. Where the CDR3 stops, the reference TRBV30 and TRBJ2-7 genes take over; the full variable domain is SQTIHQWPATLVQPVGSPLSLECTVEGTSNPNLYWYRQAAGRGLQLLFYSVGIGQISSEVPQNLSASRPQDRQFILSSKKLLLSDSGFYLCAWSPGTGDEQYFGPGTRLTVT.